The 11 T cell receptor beta chains below come from one sample, sequenced in a study of blood T cell repertoires in COVID-19. Profiling relied on immunoSEQ multiplex PCR, and the TCRdb table lists in-frame clones only, not all of them. The sample lists around 140,000 clones; more than 75% were seen once. Sequencing was carried out using peripheral blood. Source of these receptors: a human donor with acute or convalescent COVID-19. The donor label of this sample is uncertain.

The gene calls are TRBV18 and TRBJ2-5; TRBD1 might be the D (5 bases). This CDR3 is built from 16 residues. V was pared by 2 bases and J by 2 bases, with 15 bases between. Germline values: CDR1 KGHSH, CDR2 LQKENI. CDR3 sequence (DNA): TGTGCCAGCTCACCATTTGTGGGCAGGGCTCAAGAGACCCAGTACTTC. Residues: CASSPFVGRAQETQYF.

This chain links TRBV5-1 with TRBJ2-7; weak D call: TRBD2 (5 bases). Trimming stripped 7 bases from V and 2 bases from J, with 13 bases between. Germline-derived CDR1 and CDR2 are SGHRS and YFSETQ. The CDR3 is 13 residues long. CDR3 loop: CASAGGGTYEQYF. The DNA for the CDR3 is TGCGCCAGCGCCGGAGGCGGAACCTACGAGCAGTACTTC.

The chain carries TRBV19 and TRBJ1-2; TRBD1 is a possible D gene (6 bases). The CDR3 sequence is 13 residues long. Germline CDR1 reads LNHDA; CDR2 reads SQIVND (reference sequence). Trimming took 8 bases from V and 4 from J, leaving 14 bases between them. The CDR3: CASSPTGPYGYTF. CDR3 sequence (DNA): TGTGCCAGTTCCCCGACAGGACCCTATGGCTACACCTTC.

V gene TRBV29-1 combines with J gene TRBJ2-7; 10 nucleotides line up with TRBD2. The CDR3 totals 13 residues. The V gene end was trimmed by 8 bases and the J gene end by 5 bases; junction bases not matched to a gene: 9. Germline-derived CDR1 and CDR2 are SQVTM and ANQGSEA. CDR3 coding DNA: TGCAGCACCACCCAGCGGGGGGGCGACGAGCAGTACTTC. This encodes CSTTQRGGDEQYF.

The rearrangement links TRBV4-1 to TRBJ2-1; 13 nucleotides agree with TRBD2. Unmatched junction bases numbered 13, after V lost 0 bases and J lost 8 bases. CDR3 length: 19 amino acids. In germline, CDR1 is MGHRA, CDR2 YSYEKL. The CDR3 protein is CASSQDGRLAGGALYEQFF. Here the CDR3 DNA reads TGCGCCAGCAGCCAAGACGGGCGACTAGCGGGGGGCGCCTTATATGAGCAGTTCTTC.

V usage is TRBV5-1 and J usage is TRBJ2-7; tentatively, D is TRBD1 (5 bases). Germline lookup yields CDR1 SGHRS and CDR2 YFSETQ. V lost 5 bases and J 2 bases, leaving 11 bases between the germline ends. CDR3 length equals 13 residues. The CDR3 spells CASSSGFTYEQYF. In DNA form, the CDR3 reads TGCGCCAGCAGTTCAGGGTTTACCTACGAGCAGTACTTC.

The chain couples TRBV6-1 to TRBJ2-5, with 11 bases identical to TRBD2. The CDR3 covers 15 residues. CDR1 and CDR2 (germline): MNHNS, SASEGT. After removal of 6 bases from V and 3 bases from J, the junction contained 6 bases not matched to a gene. The CDR3 DNA sequence: TGTGCCAGCAGGCGGGAGACTAGCGGGGAAGAGACCCAGTACTTC. As protein: CASRRETSGEETQYF.

This sequence joins TRBV30 and TRBJ2-3; a weak D match, TRBD1 (5 bases). The CDR3 consists of 11 residues. Germline lookup yields CDR1 GTSNPN and CDR2 SVGIG (reference sequence). Trimming took 3 bases from V and 8 from J, leaving 9 bases between them. The CDR3 DNA is TGTGCCTGGAGACAGGCGAGTACGCAGTATTTT. Its translation: CAWRQASTQYF.

The rearrangement joins TRBV6-2 or TRBV6-3 to TRBJ1-1; D perhaps matches TRBD1 (6 bases). Germline-derived CDR1 and CDR2 are MNHEY and SVGEGT. The V end was cut by 4 bases, the J end by 1 base, with 7 bases between. The CDR3 spans 13 residues. As DNA, the CDR3 is TGTGCCAGCAGTTCCAGGGGGAACACTGAAGCTTTCTTT. This sequence encodes CASSSRGNTEAFF.

V is TRBV3-1 (or the pseudogene TRBV3-2) and J is TRBJ1-2, with a weak D call TRBD1 (6 bases). Trimming cost V 0 bases and J 7 bases, with 9 bases left between them. The CDR3 is 13 residues long. Germline lookup yields CDR1 LGHDT and CDR2 YNNKEL (reference sequence). CDR3 nucleotide sequence: TGTGCCAGCAGCCAAGAACCAGGGGTTGGCTACACCTTC. Its protein is CASSQEPGVGYTF.

This sequence joins TRBV11-3 and TRBJ1-1; no definite D call. Between the trimmed V and J ends, which lost 2 bases and 4 bases, there was a span of 8 bases. Germline loops: CDR1 SGHNT, CDR2 YENEEA. The CDR3 length is 13 residues. CDR3 bases: TGTGCCAGCAGCTTACTCAGTACCACTGAAGCTTTCTTT. Residues: CASSLLSTTEAFF.